These 27 T cell receptor beta chains share one sample of origin, sequenced in a study of cytomegalovirus exposure and HLA in healthy donors. Both 60 Vbeta primers and 13 Jbeta primers went into the PCR. Using immunoSEQ multiplex PCR, the repertoire was profiled, and TCRdb retains in-frame clones only, with some absent. The profile shows around 100,000 clones, approximately 58% of them singletons. Sequences were obtained from PBMCs. The receptors shown here come from a woman aged 25 to 45 in good health and CMV-seronegative.

This rearrangement joins TRBV2 to TRBJ2-5; D remains ambiguous. This CDR3 comprises 13 residues. Germline CDR1 SNHLY, CDR2 FYNNEI. V lost 4 bases to trimming and J lost 1 base, with 7 bases between them. CDR3 sequence reads: CASSVFSQETQYF. The CDR3 DNA reads as TGTGCCAGCAGTGTATTCAGCCAAGAGACCCAGTACTTC.

The V gene is TRBV28, the J gene TRBJ1-4; 9 bases align to TRBD1. Germline V gene data show CDR1 as MDHEN and CDR2 as SYDVKM. The CDR3 has 15 amino acids. The J segment lost 8 bases and the V segment lost 6 bases, leaving 10 bases of the junction unmatched. The CDR3 bases are TGTGCCAGCAGCACCACAGGGGGCGCAATGGAAAAACTGTTTTTT. Translation: CASSTTGGAMEKLFF. Full variable domain (remainder filled in from reference TRBV28 and TRBJ1-4): DVKVTQSSRYLVKRTGEKVFLECVQDMDHENMFWYRQDPGLGLRLIYFSYDVKMKEKGDIPEGYSVSREKKERFSLILESASTNQTSMYLCASSTTGGAMEKLFFGSGTQLSVL.

V usage is TRBV7-2 and J usage is TRBJ1-5; the match to TRBD1 covers 7 bases. The CDR3 loop spans 13 amino acids. Germline lookup yields CDR1 SGHTA and CDR2 FQGNSA. V shed 5 bases, J shed 5 bases, and the junction held 3 bases outside the gene matches. This chain's CDR3 is CASSVQGDQPQHF. Here the CDR3 DNA reads TGTGCCAGCAGCGTTCAGGGGGATCAGCCCCAGCATTTT.

The chain carries TRBV27 and TRBJ2-7, with 7 nucleotides matching TRBD2. The CDR3 is 15 residues long. Germline values: CDR1 MNHEY, CDR2 SMNVEV (reference sequence). J lost 0 bases, V lost 3 bases, and 5 bases had no gene match. The CDR3 bases are TGTGCCAGCAGTTTTGGGGCGGGAGACTCCTACGAGCAGTACTTC. Translated: CASSFGAGDSYEQYF.

This clone showed up just once. The rearrangement joins TRBV20-1 to TRBJ2-3; D is unclear. V shed 5 bases and J shed 2 bases, with 5 bases lying between them. The CDR3 is 11 amino acids. CDR1 and CDR2 from the germline V gene are DFQATT and SNEGSKA (reference sequence). The CDR3 DNA reads as TGCAGTGCTCGACTCACAGATACGCAGTATTTT. As protein: CSARLTDTQYF.

The rearrangement joins TRBV10-3 to TRBJ2-3; the match to TRBD2 covers 7 bases. CDR1 and CDR2 (germline): ENHRY, SYGVKD. J was trimmed by 6 bases and V by 3 bases; bases with no gene match: 6. The CDR3 contains 14 residues. The CDR3 DNA is TGTGCCATCAGTGATATGGGAGGGAGGGATACGCAGTATTTT. Protein product: CAISDMGGRDTQYF.

This chain links TRBV18 with TRBJ1-5, with a weak D call TRBD1 (5 bases). Germline loops: CDR1 KGHSH, CDR2 LQKENI. The V gene lost 3 bases and the J gene lost 6 bases, with 15 bases spanning the gap. The CDR3 spans 15 residues. The CDR3 coding sequence is TGTGCCAGCTCACCGGGCAGGGATGTTGGTCAGCCCCAGCATTTT. Translated: CASSPGRDVGQPQHF.

This clone has only a few counts. The genes are TRBV29-1 and TRBJ2-1, with D perhaps matching TRBD2 (6 bases). Trimming took off 4 bases at V and 0 bases at J, with 16 bases between the two ends. Germline CDR1 and CDR2: SQVTM and ANQGSEA. The CDR3 totals 16 residues. CDR3 nucleotide sequence: TGCAGCGTTGCGGGGGTAGCGGAAAGCTCCTACAATGAGCAGTTCTTC. Translated: CSVAGVAESSYNEQFF.

The V call is TRBV5-4, the J call TRBJ1-2, with TRBD1 matching over 10 bases. V lost 3 bases to trimming and J lost 10 bases; unmatched junction nucleotides: 12. The CDR3 contains 15 residues. Germline V lookup: CDR1 SGHNT, CDR2 YYREEE (reference sequence). DNA of the CDR3: TGTGCCAGCAGCTGGGGGACAGGGGTTTTCCAAACCTACACCTTC. This sequence encodes CASSWGTGVFQTYTF.

The chain has TRBV4-3 and TRBJ1-1; TRBD1 is a possible D gene (6 bases). Germline V gene sequence: CDR1 LGHNA, CDR2 YSLEER. This CDR3 is built from 16 residues. The V and J ends lost 0 bases and 0 bases respectively, with 11 bases between them. The CDR3 here is CASSQEIGQLNTEAFF. The CDR3 nucleotides read TGCGCCAGCAGCCAAGAGATTGGACAGCTGAACACTGAAGCTTTCTTT.

As concerns this clone: A junction boundary mismatches the germline segment, possibly from a read error. The gene calls are TRBV6-1 and TRBJ2-6, with D perhaps TRBD1 (5 bases). This CDR3 region has 15 residues. Per the germline V gene, CDR1 is MNHNS and CDR2 is SASEGT. The CDR3 is CASGEDSSGANVLTF. For the CDR3, the DNA is TGTGCCAGCGGTGAAGACAGCTCTGGGGCCAACGTCCTGACTTTC.

The sample holds a few counts of this clone. This rearrangement joins TRBV7-8 to TRBJ2-2; 7 nucleotides match TRBD2. The CDR3 consists of 14 residues. Germline trimming cut 7 bases from V and 5 bases from J; bases unmatched to any gene: 7. The germline CDR1 and CDR2 sequences are SGHVS and FQNEAQ. The CDR3 DNA reads as TGTGCCAGCAACCCGGGAGGCGATACCGGGGAGCTGTTTTTT. Residues: CASNPGGDTGELFF.

This chain links TRBV5-1 with TRBJ2-7; TRBD2 agrees at 9 bases. CDR1 is SGHRS, CDR2 YFSETQ, per germline. After removal of 10 bases from V and 7 bases from J, the junction contained 15 bases not matched to a gene. The CDR3 loop spans 14 amino acids. In DNA form, the CDR3 reads TGCGCCTCTTACCCGGGACTAGCAGGGGGAGAGCAGTACTTC. Its translation: CASYPGLAGGEQYF.

The sample holds one count of this clone. The J gene is TRBJ1-2, the V gene TRBV7-9, with a weak D call TRBD1 (5 bases). This CDR3 contains 15 residues. Deletions cut 5 bases from V and 8 bases from J, with 21 bases between. Germline V CDR1 and CDR2: SEHNR, FQNEAQ (reference sequence). CDR3 residues: CASSPTGARADGYTF. The CDR3 DNA is TGTGCCAGCAGCCCGACCGGCGCCAGGGCGGACGGCTACACCTTC.

V is TRBV14 and J is TRBJ2-7; 9 nucleotides agree with TRBD1. V shed 4 bases, J shed 3 bases, and the junction held 1 base outside the gene matches. The germline CDR1 and CDR2 sequences are SGHDN and FVKESK. This CDR3 region has 13 residues. The CDR3: CASSRDRVYEQYF. In DNA form, the CDR3 reads TGTGCCAGCAGCCGGGACAGGGTCTACGAGCAGTACTTC.

The V and J genes are TRBV27 and TRBJ2-1, with 12 nucleotides matching TRBD2. V dropped 5 bases and J dropped 8; count of bases not matched to a gene: 7. Germline CDR1 reads MNHEY; CDR2 reads SMNVEV (reference sequence). This CDR3 is built from 15 residues. The CDR3 sequence is CASSLPGLAGHEQFF. Written as DNA, the CDR3 is TGTGCCAGCAGTCTTCCGGGACTAGCGGGCCATGAGCAGTTCTTC.

The chain links TRBV27 to TRBJ1-2; 9 bases are a match to TRBD1. Germline CDR1 is MNHEY and CDR2 is SMNVEV (reference sequence). The ends lost 4 bases at V and 4 bases at J; junction bases unmatched: 1. This CDR3 has 13 residues. CDR3 amino acids: CASSSDRGYGYTF. CDR3 DNA: TGTGCCAGCAGTTCGGACAGGGGCTATGGCTACACCTTC.

The CDR3 sequence: CASSQGQGFRTGELFF. The CDR3 DNA is TGCGCCAGCAGCCAAGGACAGGGGTTTCGAACCGGGGAGCTGTTTTTT. The chain carries TRBV4-1 and TRBJ2-2, with TRBD1 identical over 8 bases. From germline, CDR1 is MGHRA and CDR2 YSYEKL. The CDR3 is made up of 16 amino acids. After removal of 1 base from V and 5 bases from J, the junction contained 6 bases not matched to a gene.

The chain links TRBV4-1 to TRBJ2-1; 9 bases are a match to TRBD2. This CDR3 region has 14 residues. Germline V gives CDR1 MGHRA, CDR2 YSYEKL. Trimming at V came to 6 bases and at J to 7 bases, leaving 7 bases not matched to a gene. CDR3 in amino acids: CASRGLAGQNEQFF. The CDR3 coding sequence is TGCGCCAGCAGGGGGCTAGCGGGACAGAATGAGCAGTTCTTC.

This clone turned up a few times. V and J are TRBV6-1 and TRBJ1-2; D might be TRBD1 (5 bases). The CDR3 has 11 amino acids. Looked up from germline, CDR1 is MNHNS and CDR2 is SASEGT. V was cut by 9 bases and J by 4 bases, with 9 bases left in between. CDR3 sequence reads: CASYRIYGYTF. CDR3 nucleotide sequence: TGTGCCAGTTACAGGATCTATGGCTACACCTTC.

This clone occurred a few times. CDR3 residues: CASSLQGYSTEAFF. CDR3 nucleotide sequence: TGTGCCAGCAGCTTACAGGGTTATTCTACTGAAGCTTTCTTT. The gene calls are TRBV7-2 and TRBJ1-1; D perhaps matches TRBD1 (5 bases). Looked up from germline, CDR1 is SGHTA and CDR2 is FQGNSA. CDR3 length: 14 residues. Trimming cost V 2 bases and J 5 bases, with 12 bases left between them.

J is TRBJ2-1 and V is TRBV2; 13 bases fit TRBD2. CDR3 length equals 16 residues. CDR1 SNHLY and CDR2 FYNNEI come from the germline V gene. V shed 7 bases, J shed 5 bases, and the junction held 8 bases outside the gene matches. CDR3 DNA sequence: TGTGCCAGCACCGCTCTACTAGCGGGAGGGAACAATGAGCAGTTCTTC. Translating gives CASTALLAGGNNEQFF.

This clone was seen more than once but under ten times. CDR3 nucleotides: TGTGCCAGCAGTGTAGGCGGGAACACCGGGGAGCTGTTTTTT. Translation gives CASSVGGNTGELFF. The chain combines TRBV6-1 with TRBJ2-2, with unresolved D. This CDR3 has 14 amino acids. V was trimmed by 4 bases and J by 1 base, leaving 7 bases between them. Per the germline V gene, CDR1 is MNHNS and CDR2 is SASEGT.

CDR3 bases: TGTGCCAGCAGTTCTGGACAGGGGGGGAATCAGCCCCAGCATTTT. Protein sequence: CASSSGQGGNQPQHF. This chain links TRBV9 with TRBJ1-5, with TRBD1 matching over 10 bases. The CDR3 runs to 15 residues. Germline loops: CDR1 SGDLS, CDR2 YYNGEE. The V gene end was trimmed by 5 bases and the J gene end by 4 bases; junction bases not matched to a gene: 6.

This rearrangement joins TRBV27 to TRBJ1-1; TRBD1 is a possible D gene (6 bases). Germline V gives CDR1 MNHEY, CDR2 SMNVEV (reference sequence). V gave up 6 bases and J gave up 4 bases, with 18 bases separating them. There are 15 residues in the CDR3. The CDR3, as DNA: TGTGCCAGCAGCCCGGGACAAACCTGGGGCACTGAAGCTTTCTTT. Translation gives CASSPGQTWGTEAFF.

The V and J genes are TRBV28 and TRBJ1-2, with 9 nucleotides matching TRBD1. The germline V gene encodes CDR1 MDHEN and CDR2 SYDVKM. V dropped 6 bases and J dropped 6; count of bases not matched to a gene: 11. The length of the CDR3 is 15 residues. The CDR3 sequence is CASRTTGTGWNGYTF. The CDR3, as DNA: TGTGCCAGCAGAACTACCGGGACAGGGTGGAATGGCTACACCTTC.

The gene calls are TRBV28 and TRBJ1-5, with D unclear. This CDR3 comprises 14 residues. V lost 6 bases and J 0 bases, leaving 9 bases between the germline ends. From germline, CDR1 is MDHEN and CDR2 SYDVKM. Here the CDR3 reads CASRRGNSNQPQHF. CDR3 DNA sequence: TGTGCCAGCAGACGGGGTAATAGCAATCAGCCCCAGCATTTT. The full variable domain, rest sourced from reference TRBV28 and TRBJ1-5, is DVKVTQSSRYLVKRTGEKVFLECVQDMDHENMFWYRQDPGLGLRLIYFSYDVKMKEKGDIPEGYSVSREKKERFSLILESASTNQTSMYLCASRRGNSNQPQHFGDGTRLSIL.